This T cell receptor (beta chain) was retrieved from a study of cytomegalovirus exposure and HLA in healthy donors. As to this clone: The antigen remains undetermined.

This PCR relied on a set of 60 Vbeta primers and 13 Jbeta primers. Only in-frame clones appear in the TCRdb table, and some are missing; sequencing was by immunoSEQ multiplex PCR. Counted here are about 35,000 clones, about 80% occurring once; the ten biggest clones make up roughly 6%. Study observations and caveats: A few V segments could not be told apart, such as TRBV6-2 and TRBV6-3, and were left out. Earlier analysis looked at TCR beta V segments, and most were productive about 90% or about 30% of the time.

Germline CDR1 reads SGHNT; CDR2 reads YENEEA. Trimming removed 6 bases from V and 5 bases from J; junction bases left unmatched: 5. CDR3 length: 14 amino acids. The specimen sequenced was PBMCs. The chain is built from TRBV11-3 and TRBJ1-1; 11 bases agree with TRBD1. The TCR comes from a male donor in good health and CMV-seronegative. CDR3 region: CASSSGTGGTEAFF. CDR3 coding DNA: TGTGCCAGCAGTTCAGGGACAGGGGGTACTGAAGCTTTCTTT.